Detailed here is one T cell receptor (beta chain). The record originates from a study of blood T cell repertoires in COVID-19. Study-level information: Sites in the United States, Italy and Spain provided acute and convalescent COVID-19 samples. PBMCs, B-cell-depleted T cells, or T cells provided the cDNA or gDNA that made up the material.

This CDR3 contains 11 residues. CDR1 is SNHLY and CDR2 is FYNNEI in the germline V gene. Trimming removed 0 bases from V and 14 bases from J, with 5 bases in between. In the study's own analysis: Estimates of nucleated cell counts were drawn from the amplification of reference gene primers. TCRdb's copy holds only in-frame clones and misses some; the assay was immunoSEQ multiplex PCR. For V, J and clone size, that table is used; D and trimming come from the DNA. The table has about 80,000 clones, almost 85% seen once; the top ten hold just over 20%. The TCR was taken from a human donor in a cohort sampled during active COVID-19. The V call is TRBV2, the J call TRBJ1-6; D is undetermined. Sequencing was done on a sample of peripheral blood. CDR3 nucleotides: TGTGCCAGCAGTGAAGCGAGGGCCCTCCACTTT. Its translation is CASSEARALHF.